This record concerns one TCR beta chain sequence. The antigen remains unidentified. Other DNA sequences within the sample encode an identical CDR3. The CDR3 contains 12 residues. Germline lookup yields CDR1 SQVTM and CDR2 ANQGSEA. V was pared by 7 bases and J by 4 bases, with 3 bases of the junction left unmatched. The record originates from a study of shared clonotypes between healthy human individuals. Whole-study context: Three plates were used per donor for CD4 naive, three for CD4 memory, two for CD8 naive and one for CD8 memory.

TCRdb keeps only in-frame clones here, not all; method: immunoSEQ multiplex PCR. This table holds about 670,000 clones, around 72% found once. Study-wide results and caveats: Naive subsets usually exceeded memory subsets in estimated richness. Incomplete sequencing of sorted subsets was indicated by rarefaction despite large depth. The researchers took only blood, and tissue repertoires probably look different.

The TCR sequence derives from a woman aged 25 to 45 in good health. The V gene is TRBV29-1, the J gene TRBJ2-5; 10 bases align to TRBD1. Sequenced: memory CD4+ T cells sorted from blood. Described subset: CD45RA-negative fraction. The DNA of the CDR3 is TGCAGCGAGAGGACAGGGGGAGAGACCCAGTACTTC. It is translated as CSERTGGETQYF. Full variable domain (missing parts from reference TRBV29-1 and TRBJ2-5): SAVISQKPSRDICQRGTSLTIQCQVDSQVTMMFWYRQQPGQSLTLIATANQGSEATYESGFVIDKFPISRPNLTFSTLTVSNMSPEDSSIYLCSERTGGETQYFGPGTRLLVL.